These T cell receptor beta chains were read from a single sample in a study of early T cells in non-severe SARS-CoV-2 infection. Each CDR3 protein gets one entry after TCRdb re-called the 5' RACE reads with MiXCR. The profile covers 70,000 to 95,000 distinct CDR3 sequences, with approximately 9.1% appearing a single time and 4.8% taken by the ten largest. Sequenced input: whole blood. The origin of the receptors is an adult who was a healthcare worker with PCR-confirmed SARS-CoV-2 infection or an uninfected control (not recorded which). Each CDR3 is given without its conserved first and last residue. The D gene is left open where the match is weak.

ASSLRGMGSNEQF,13,TRBV12-3/TRBV12-4,NA,TRBJ2-1
ASSESQVGVAF,11,TRBV10-2,NA,TRBJ1-1
ASSLSGGEVRGGGYT,15,TRBV27,NA,TRBJ1-2
ASSLGLLEQY,10,TRBV28,NA,TRBJ2-7
ASSLQFAEQY,10,TRBV7-8,NA,TRBJ2-7
ASSQGQDNSPLH,12,TRBV7-9,NA,TRBJ1-6
ASSQTGTGGTYGYT,14,TRBV3-1,TRBD1,TRBJ1-2
ASSLGDSGRAF,11,TRBV21-1,NA,TRBJ1-1
ASSRSGSSGSGQY,13,TRBV7-2,TRBD2,TRBJ2-5
ASSRTGEKLF,10,TRBV28,NA,TRBJ1-4
SAVGLAGDESSITYEQY,17,TRBV20-1,TRBD2,TRBJ2-7
ASSDNGLAGVPDGGEQY,17,TRBV9,TRBD2,TRBJ2-7
SVRGGKGDTQY,11,TRBV29-1,NA,TRBJ2-3
ASRFAGTEAF,10,TRBV27,NA,TRBJ1-1
AWMAGNSGNTIY,12,TRBV30,NA,TRBJ1-3
ASSSGTRAQPHY,12,TRBV7-9,TRBD2,TRBJ2-5
ASSLTARRETQY,12,TRBV28,NA,TRBJ2-5
ASSFFRGSSGANVLT,15,TRBV12-3/TRBV12-4,NA,TRBJ2-6
ASSLAAGQPQETQY,14,TRBV5-1,NA,TRBJ2-5
ASSATSGIQETQY,13,TRBV5-1,TRBD2,TRBJ2-5
ASSIRSGNTEAF,12,TRBV12-3/TRBV12-4,NA,TRBJ1-1
ASSFSDRGNQPQH,13,TRBV7-8,TRBD1,TRBJ1-5
ASSLVQGNYGYT,12,TRBV7-8,NA,TRBJ1-2
SAVNSNQPQH,10,TRBV20-1,NA,TRBJ1-5
ASSYSPRTGFYTGELF,16,TRBV6-2/TRBV6-3,TRBD1,TRBJ2-2
SVGLYNEQF,9,TRBV29-1,NA,TRBJ2-1
ANSISIEQF,9,TRBV12-3/TRBV12-4,NA,TRBJ2-1
ASSPARGHEQY,11,TRBV7-9,NA,TRBJ2-7
ASSLISEIPYEQY,13,TRBV27,NA,TRBJ2-7
ASSRGQGGDEQY,12,TRBV6-6,NA,TRBJ2-7
ASKAGSNTGELF,12,TRBV19,NA,TRBJ2-2
SAVYSYEQY,9,TRBV20-1,NA,TRBJ2-7
ASSPRRSSYEQY,12,TRBV7-6,NA,TRBJ2-7
ASSIRSRGWNQPQH,14,TRBV19,NA,TRBJ1-5
ASSPRGSSEAF,11,TRBV7-2,NA,TRBJ1-1
ASSLTSGATYEQY,13,TRBV7-2,TRBD2,TRBJ2-7
ASSLGTGFTYEQY,13,TRBV7-6,TRBD1,TRBJ2-7
SARSGRRASYEQY,13,TRBV20-1,NA,TRBJ2-7
ASSLTGLAEAF,11,TRBV5-5,NA,TRBJ1-1
ASSIGLVNEQF,11,TRBV5-1,TRBD2,TRBJ2-1
ASSPEGQPQH,10,TRBV12-3/TRBV12-4,NA,TRBJ1-5
ASSEYWTPGATNEKLF,16,TRBV25-1,NA,TRBJ1-4
ASSDTTGRSLGNTIY,15,TRBV9,TRBD1,TRBJ1-3
ATSRDQKSGEQF,12,TRBV15,NA,TRBJ2-1
ASSQITRRIRNTGELF,16,TRBV3-1,NA,TRBJ2-2
ASSLGQFNEQY,11,TRBV7-9,NA,TRBJ2-7
SVEAGRATAYEQY,13,TRBV29-1,TRBD2,TRBJ2-7
ASFEHRVYEQY,11,TRBV18,NA,TRBJ2-7
ASSLPTGFSYEQY,13,TRBV28,NA,TRBJ2-7
ASQAGVGEQY,10,TRBV28,TRBD2,TRBJ2-7
ASSVGDTQY,9,TRBV9,NA,TRBJ2-3
ASSPKETQY,9,TRBV7-2,NA,TRBJ2-5
ASSYSTGSAETGNTIY,16,TRBV6-2/TRBV6-3,NA,TRBJ1-3